The rows below give T cell receptor beta chains drawn from one sample of a study of shared clonotypes between healthy human individuals. Here immunoSEQ multiplex PCR was the method, and the copy in TCRdb shows in-frame clones only, minus some. In the table there are more than 450,000 clones, 79% of which are singletons. The sample consisted of PBMCs. The receptors derive from a woman aged 40 to 49 in good health. Some clones in this sample may be carry-over from other donors' samples. The CDR3 runs from the conserved cysteine through the conserved F or W.

TRBJ2-1 TRBV7-3 CASSPTSGSINNEQFF
TRBJ1-1 TRBV11-2 CASSYSGATEAFF
TRBJ2-1 TRBV5-1 CASSLGAGGEQFF
TRBJ1-3 TRBV6-6 CASRQEGNTIYF
TRBJ1-1 TRBV10-3 CAVSRATNTEAFF
TRBJ2-5 TRBV30 CAGSPRRVGEQYF
TRBJ2-2 TRBV2 CASRPMAAGTGELFF
TRBJ2-7 TRBV11-2 CASSSRELAGTYEQYF
TRBJ2-5 TRBV29-1 CSVKLPGRKETQYF
TRBJ2-5 TRBV5-1 CASSPDSQETQYF
TRBJ2-5 TRBV6-1 CATMYGAAVQETQYF
TRBJ2-5 TRBV25-1 CASSEPLEQQYF
TRBJ2-7 TRBV6-5 CASSYSGVVPYEQYF
TRBJ2-2 TRBV28 CASSSPGSHTGELFF
TRBJ1-2 TRBV6-5 CASRDRGFQDGYTF
TRBJ2-5 TRBV28 CASSLSGAGETQYF
TRBJ1-2 TRBV7-9 CASSHATPDRVPGYGYTF
TRBJ2-1 TRBV4-3 CASSQDVSFYNEQFF
TRBJ1-3 TRBV19 CASKGDGLSGNTIYF
TRBJ2-3 TRBV19 CASSIVASGSIPTDTQYF
TRBJ1-3 TRBV28 CASSLLTGAGNTIYF
TRBJ2-1 TRBV7-9 CASSLGSNNEQFF
TRBJ2-7 TRBV13 CASSFYTGAGYEQYF
TRBJ1-1 TRBV18 CASSPMGDTEAFF
TRBJ1-2 TRBV7-9 CASAYNTPKENGYTF
TRBJ2-5 TRBV29-1 CSVAWRSQETQYF
TRBJ2-5 TRBV5-1 CASSLEVWETQYF
TRBJ2-5 TRBV9 CASSDGQGWETQYF
TRBJ2-2 TRBV18 CASSPQGPNTGELFF
TRBJ2-5 TRBV7-8 CASSLRLGGGPQETQYF
TRBJ2-3 TRBV7-8 CASSLLRTGLLRADTQYF
TRBJ1-4 TRBV5-4 CASSPGVVGNEKLFF
TRBJ2-7 TRBV28 CASSLFGTRHEQYF
TRBJ2-5 TRBV5-1 CASSLSSGKETQYF
TRBJ2-1 TRBV6-1 CASRLSGGSYNEQFF
TRBJ1-6 TRBV18 CASSPPVWTINNSPLHF
TRBJ2-2 TRBV6-6 CASSPAPKEITGELFF
TRBJ2-2 TRBV7-7 CASSPGSSGVSGELFF
TRBJ1-1 TRBV29-1 CSVVRWGNTEAFF
TRBJ2-7 TRBV28 CASSLLPGQGNSYEQYF
TRBJ2-3 TRBV15 CATSRDGRTTDTQYF
TRBJ2-1 TRBV27 CASSSTGTRAPYNEQFF